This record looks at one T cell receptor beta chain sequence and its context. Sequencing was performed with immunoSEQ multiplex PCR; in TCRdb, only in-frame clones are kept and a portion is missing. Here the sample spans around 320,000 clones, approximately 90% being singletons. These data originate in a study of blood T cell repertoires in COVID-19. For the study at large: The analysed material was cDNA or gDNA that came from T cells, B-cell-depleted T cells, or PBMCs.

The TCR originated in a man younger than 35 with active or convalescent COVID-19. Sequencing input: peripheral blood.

Written as DNA, the CDR3 is TGTGCCAGCAGTTTGGGCGCGGGAGAGCAGTTCTTC. Protein sequence: CASSLGAGEQFF. This rearrangement joins TRBV28 to TRBJ2-1; tentatively, D is TRBD2 (6 bases). Trimming pared 3 bases from V and 10 bases from J, leaving 10 bases between. This CDR3 spans 12 amino acids. Germline V gene sequence: CDR1 MDHEN, CDR2 SYDVKM.